This T cell receptor (beta chain) appears in the sequencing data of a study of regulatory T cells in long-lasting Graves disease (dated by TCRdb to the early 2020s). Broadly, across the study: Newly diagnosed Graves' disease patients had taken antithyroid drugs for less than 3 months. Peripheral blood TCR sequencing and RNA sequencing compared persistent Graves' disease patients with newly diagnosed Graves' disease patients. A total of some 35 samples underwent TCR sequencing, from roughly 13 patients with persistent Graves' disease and 20 patients with newly diagnosed Graves' disease. The study was conducted in China and was registered as a clinical trial. Study-wide findings and limitations: The authors noted that the small sample size was a limitation that may lower accuracy. Compared with newly diagnosed patients, patients with persistent Graves' disease had lower TCR Shannon entropy and fewer highly expanded clones, which suggests clonal expansion. Peripheral blood alone was examined, since thyroid tissue, which constituted the primary lesion, could not be accessed. Sequencing and analysis were restricted to the TCR beta chain. Persistent patients shared more public clonotypes among themselves (around 3,000) than newly diagnosed patients did (about 1,000). Preferential use of TRBV28, TRBJ1-2 and TRBJ2-5 was observed in persistent disease, whereas TRBV20-1 and TRBJ2-1 were favored in newly diagnosed disease.

This clonotype was seen many times. The target of this receptor is not known. The input lacks base qualities; no much larger clone sits a single base away. Library preparation was by multiplex PCR. The instrument given in TCRdb is Illumina HiSeq 4000. iRepertoire HTBI primers and Arm-PCR amplification of CDR3 regions were used to construct TCR beta libraries. Before sequencing, the PCR products went through gel purification. The published analysis was carried out like this. Across samples, about 63 TRBV and 12 to 15 TRBJ segments were identified and used for gene usage analysis of CDR3 amino acid clonotypes. COPE and FqMerger were used to merge the filtered high-quality paired reads into contigs. BLAST was used to align contigs to IMGT TRBV, TRBD and TRBJ reference genes, and CDR3 was defined according to IMGT. Any clonotype with a frequency above 0.1% was classified as a highly expanded clone. Repertoire diversity was measured by Shannon entropy, and V-J evenness by the Gini coefficient. A clonotype was considered public if more than one individual shared it. TCRdb itself trimmed the public reads at Q25 with fastp, ran MiXCR and retained productive beta chains. Each entry merges the rows of one CDR3 protein and shows their most common DNA and genes. The V and J calls and clone size are TCRdb's, not the authors'. Recorded for this sample are roughly 420,000 distinct CDR3 sequences; 11% to 15% of them occurred a single time. The ten top clones hold approximately 19% of the sample.

The CDR3 has 14 amino acids, counting the end cysteine and phenylalanine. Of all the DNA, just the CDR3 is kept, 42 bases in frame from base 1. V is reduced by 6 bases and J by 0 bases, leaving a spacing of 12 bases between them. Explained via the paper, the time point label denotes: newly diagnosed GD, antithyroid drugs for less than 3 months. RNA was extracted from PBMCs in TRIzol for both TCR sequencing and RNA sequencing. The diagnosis of Graves' disease followed American Thyroid Association guidelines. The patients came from an endocrinology department in Xi'an, China. Each patient gave 7 to 9.5 milliliters of peripheral blood, collected in an EDTA anticoagulant tube. Ficoll Paque Plus density gradient separation was used to isolate PBMCs, and no further T cell sorting was performed. An Agilent 2100 Bioanalyzer and agarose gel were used to assess RNA quality, and a NanoDrop 2000 was used to measure RNA concentration.

These data also featured in a second study, about T cells in Graves' hyperthyroidism and ophthalmopathy. As noted in the second study: Stable Graves' hyperthyroidism was defined as the absence of progression to ophthalmopathy over 18 months of follow-up. Hyperthyroidism patients were newly diagnosed, had a disease duration of under 2 months, and were aged 18 to 65 years. Exclusion was applied to patients with uncontrolled infections, other autoimmune diseases, pregnancy or lactation. Diagnoses were based on clinical symptoms, serum thyroxine and TRAb, thyroid ultrasound and orbital computed tomography. For the first round of RT-PCR on the TCR CDR3, the HTBI primer set was used together with the Qiagen OneStep RT-PCR kit. Blood samples also contained most of the expanded thyroid clonotypes (frequency above 0.001), which suggests that blood repertoires may reflect thyroid immune responses. A model built on a 13 V-J signature distinguished ophthalmopathy from stable hyperthyroidism, reaching roughly 88% sensitivity and about 81% specificity in cross-validation and 80%/75% in testing. In validation, progression to ophthalmopathy was predicted by the model with nearly 71% sensitivity and around 75% specificity, a median of 6.5 months before onset. To identify TCR V-J signatures that set the groups apart, the researchers used a discovery cohort of about a hundred patients, made up of some 41 with Graves' ophthalmopathy and about 55 with stable Graves' hyperthyroidism. An independent validation cohort of around 19 hyperthyroidism patients and roughly 16 patients who later progressed to ophthalmopathy tested prospective prediction of ophthalmopathy. The approximately 100 discovery patients were divided at random into training and test sets in a 7:3 ratio. In about 6 Graves' hyperthyroidism patients, the study also compared T-cell repertoires from thyroid tissue with T-cell repertoires from blood. Once sampling was done, hyperthyroidism patients were given methimazole at a starting dose of 30 mg daily, whereas ophthalmopathy patients were given high-dose intravenous methylprednisolone. Libraries were constructed in a second round of multiplex PCR, after which size selection and purification were carried out. The libraries were sequenced on an Illumina HiSeq2000 using paired-end 100 bp reads. SOAPnuke was used to process the raw data, throwing out any read that contained adapters or uncalled bases, had a mean Phred below 15, or lacked an exact constant-primer or identifier match. COPE v1.2.5 was used to merge the high-quality paired reads, and each unique nucleotide sequence was defined as a clonotype. MiTCR v1.1 was used to align clonotypes to the IMGT TRBV, TRBD and TRBJ reference segments. The analysis was restricted to V-J combinations with a frequency above 0.0001, which together covered roughly 99% of the repertoires. The TCS score was defined as F50 (clonal expansion) divided by E x V (chaos), with BLOSUM62-based TCRdist calculated between CDR3 peptides within each V-J. Welch's t-statistics and random forest reduced around 520 V-J features to fewer than 15, which were used in a naive Bayes classifier (R e1071). Sample size was not statistically predetermined, and blinding of investigators to group allocation was not performed. According to the paper, TCR Vbeta CDR3 sequencing was carried out on more than 120 peripheral blood samples, which came from fewer than 50 ophthalmopathy, around 74 hyperthyroidism and roughly 17 progressor patients.

The receptor was isolated from a woman aged 45-60 years with Graves disease. Donor details come from another sample of the same person, matched by shared clones. The specimen comprised peripheral blood mononuclear cells (PBMCs), sampled at new diagnosis, from a patient treated with antithyroid drugs. The sequence links TRBV12-3 or TRBV12-4 to TRBJ2-7, and TRBD1 may be the D gene, going by 6 matching bases. In nucleotide form, the sequence is TGTGCCAGCAGAAGACAGGCGGCCTCCTACGAGCAGTACTTC. It translates to CASRRQAASYEQYF.